Here is one T cell receptor (beta chain) with its context. Antigen unknown. These data come from a study of shared clonotypes between healthy human individuals. Study information: Donor ages ranged 18 to 49 years: a couple of women, a few men.

A CD45RA+ naive subset and a CD45RA-negative memory subset were split from CD4+ cells. The table came from immunoSEQ multiplex PCR; TCRdb's copy has only in-frame clones and leaves some out. The repertoire holds 850,000 to 1,200,000 clones, about 80% seen once, with roughly 1.4% in the top ten. General study points: Rarefaction showed that sequencing of sorted subsets was incomplete (despite large depth).

Germline V CDR1 and CDR2: MNHNS, SASEGT. The CDR3 contains 14 residues. Trimming took off 5 bases at V and 6 bases at J, with 14 bases between the two ends. This clonotype was sampled from a man younger than 35 in good health. The chain combines TRBV6-1 with TRBJ2-4; D is uncertain. Sequences were obtained from memory CD4+ T cells sorted from blood. Subset reported: CD45RA-negative fraction. The CDR3 DNA sequence: TGTGCCAGCAGTTTATCGGCCAAAGCAAACATTCAGTACTTC. It specifies CASSLSAKANIQYF.